Below, 2 T cell receptor beta chains from the same sample are listed, as sequenced in a study of shared clonotypes between healthy human individuals (TCRdb year 2020). Library creation used the immunoSEQ multiplex PCR assay. The table comes from immuneACCESS by way of TCRdb, which keeps in-frame sequences with V and J called. Part of the clones is missing from these tables; in studies checked, under half for an unresolved V gene and the rest for unknown reasons. For this sample there are about 2,200,000 clones; 85% to 95% appear just once. The ten largest clones capture about 1.8% of the sample. CD8 naive samples were obtained by positive selection for CCR7 among CD45RO-negative cells, yielding a CD45RA+CCR7+ population from which TemRA cells were excluded. Material: naive CD8+ T cells from PBMCs. The cell subset or site label corresponds to: CD45RA+CCR7+. These receptors came from a man between 18 and 29 years old in good health. Some clones in this sample may be carry-over from other donors' samples.

This sequence joins TRBV28 and TRBJ2-7; D is unclear. Looked up from germline, CDR1 is MDHEN and CDR2 is SYDVKM. V lost 5 bases, J lost 0 bases, and 11 bases lay in between. This CDR3 is built from 14 residues. CDR3 protein: CASSVTGDSYEQYF. CDR3 bases: TGTGCCAGCAGTGTAACGGGTGACTCCTACGAGCAGTACTTC. The variable domain in full, with the rest retrieved from reference TRBV28 and TRBJ2-7, is DVKVTQSSRYLVKRTGEKVFLECVQDMDHENMFWYRQDPGLGLRLIYFSYDVKMKEKGDIPEGYSVSREKKERFSLILESASTNQTSMYLCASSVTGDSYEQYFGPGTRLTVT.

The J gene is TRBJ2-1, the V gene TRBV9; the match to TRBD1 covers 10 bases. The V gene's germline CDR1 is SGDLS and CDR2 YYNGEE. The length of the CDR3 is 15 residues. The junction had 7 bases not matched to a gene; V was cut back by 3 bases and J by 7 bases. The CDR3 loop is CASSAWTGGGNEQFF. The CDR3 DNA follows: TGTGCCAGCAGCGCCTGGACAGGGGGAGGGAATGAGCAGTTCTTC.